This T cell receptor beta chain was sequenced during a study of blood T cells in healthy people across ages. V lost 2 bases and J 0 bases, leaving 11 bases between the germline ends. Per germline, CDR1 MNHEY and CDR2 SMNVEV (reference sequence). The CDR3 loop spans 15 amino acids. Using a J-beta primer mix together with a sample-barcoded 5' primer, a second PCR was run for about 7 to 12 cycles. Using its own MiXCR run on the 5' RACE reads, TCRdb lists one record per CDR3 protein. This sample has fewer than 800,000 distinct CDR3 sequences, with roughly 25% found just once. The sample also formed part of further work on T cells of mothers and their children.

V and J are TRBV27 and TRBJ2-7; the D gene is possibly TRBD1 (6 bases). This TCR derives from a boy between 10 and 17 years old in good health. Sequences were obtained from blood. The CDR3 DNA reads TGTGCCAGCAGTTTAGCAGGGGACATCTCCTACGAGCAGTACTTC. As protein: CASSLAGDISYEQYF.